A single sample gave rise to the 16 T cell receptor beta chains below, sequenced in a study of cytomegalovirus exposure and HLA in healthy donors. The PCR made use of 60 Vbeta and 13 Jbeta primers. Clones were sequenced by immunoSEQ multiplex PCR, and TCRdb holds only the in-frame ones, with some missing. In the table there are 150,000 or so clones, 70% to 85% of which are singletons. The sequenced sample was PBMCs. The receptors come from a man aged 45-60 years in good health and CMV-seropositive.

This clone turned up a few times. This specimen includes other DNA sequences encoding the same CDR3. The rearrangement uses TRBV28 and TRBJ1-1; the match to TRBD1 covers 8 bases. This CDR3 region has 14 residues. Germline lookup yields CDR1 MDHEN and CDR2 SYDVKM. After removal of 5 bases from V and 5 bases from J, the junction contained 7 bases not matched to a gene. CDR3 sequence reads: CASSPTGGGTEAFF. CDR3 sequence (DNA): TGTGCCAGCAGTCCTACAGGGGGTGGGACTGAAGCTTTCTTT.

This chain connects TRBV11-2 to TRBJ1-6; 8 nucleotides agree with TRBD1. The CDR3 length is 15 residues. Germline CDR1 and CDR2: SGHAT and FQNNGV. Germline trimming cut 5 bases from V and 2 bases from J; bases unmatched to any gene: 2. The CDR3 sequence is CASSPGQAYNSPLHF. The CDR3 bases are TGTGCCAGCAGCCCGGGACAGGCCTATAATTCACCCCTCCACTTT. The full variable domain, in which reference TRBV11-2 and TRBJ1-6 provide the parts outside the CDR3, is EAGVAQSPRYKIIEKRQSVAFWCNPISGHATLYWYQQILGQGPKLLIQFQNNGVVDDSQLPKDRFSAERLKGVDSTLKIQPAKLEDSAVYLCASSPGQAYNSPLHFGNGTRLTVT.

The J gene is TRBJ1-2, the V gene TRBV15; 12 nucleotides align to TRBD1. The CDR3 is 18 amino acids. Germline loops: CDR1 LNHNV, CDR2 YYDKDF (reference sequence). The ends lost 1 base at V and 4 bases at J; junction bases unmatched: 10. CDR3 nucleotide sequence: TGTGCCACCAGCAGAGTACGGGACAGGGGGCGTTCTAGCTATGGCTACACCTTC. Its protein is CATSRVRDRGRSSYGYTF.

The rearrangement joins TRBV28 to TRBJ1-3; TRBD1 might be the D (5 bases). The CDR3 consists of 15 residues. Germline V gene sequence: CDR1 MDHEN, CDR2 SYDVKM. The V gene lost 6 bases and the J gene lost 0 bases, with 12 bases spanning the gap. The CDR3 loop is CASSLDSLSGNTIYF. CDR3 bases: TGTGCCAGCAGCCTCGACAGTCTCTCTGGAAACACCATATATTTT.

V gene TRBV5-1 combines with J gene TRBJ1-1; D gene ambiguous. With 4 bases removed from V and 1 base from J, the gap between germline ends came to 11 bases. Germline CDR1 SGHRS, CDR2 YFSETQ. CDR3 length: 14 amino acids. The CDR3 spells CASSPLLRNTEAFF. CDR3 DNA: TGCGCCAGCAGCCCCCTGTTGCGGAACACTGAAGCTTTCTTT.

This chain uses TRBV19 with TRBJ2-1; tentatively, D is TRBD2 (5 bases). The CDR3 has 12 amino acids. V lost 7 bases and J lost 4, with 8 bases in between. Germline V gene sequence: CDR1 LNHDA, CDR2 SQIVND (reference sequence). CDR3 amino acids: CASNERYNEQFF. The CDR3 nucleotides are TGTGCCAGTAACGAGCGGTACAATGAGCAGTTCTTC.

The chain joins TRBV28 to TRBJ2-5; TRBD1 might be the D (5 bases). The J call may be faulty, since TRBJ2-7 better matches the DNA end. Germline V gene sequence: CDR1 MDHEN, CDR2 SYDVKM. The CDR3 is made up of 14 amino acids. CDR3 loop: CASSSPRGLGEQYF. CDR3 coding DNA: TGTGCCAGCAGTTCCCCTAGGGGTCTGGGCGAGCAGTACTTC.

This chain links TRBV18 with TRBJ2-5; 8 positions agree with TRBD2. CDR1 and CDR2 (germline): KGHSH, LQKENI. The V gene end was trimmed by 3 bases and the J gene end by 5 bases; junction bases not matched to a gene: 5. The CDR3 extends over 14 amino acids. The CDR3 coding sequence is TGTGCCAGCTCACCCGGGGGGGGCCGGGAGACCCAGTACTTC. Its protein product is CASSPGGGRETQYF.

The genes are TRBV6-5 and TRBJ2-3; TRBD2 matches at 10 bases. The CDR3 has 16 amino acids. V lost 2 bases, J lost 2 bases, and 4 bases stayed unmatched. CDR1 is MNHEY and CDR2 is SVGAGI in the germline V gene. This CDR3 reads CASSYLAGVTTDTQYF. The CDR3 coding sequence is TGTGCCAGCAGTTACCTAGCGGGGGTGACCACAGATACGCAGTATTTT.

The V call is TRBV7-9, the J call TRBJ2-5; D is unclear. The germline gives CDR1 SEHNR, CDR2 FQNEAQ (reference sequence). V gave up 1 base and J gave up 4 bases, with 19 bases separating them. The CDR3 extends over 17 amino acids. DNA of the CDR3: TGTGCCAGCAGCTTAGTCCCAGTGGGCATTATATTAGAGACCCAGTACTTC. Amino acid sequence: CASSLVPVGIILETQYF.

The chain links TRBV7-9 to TRBJ1-1; TRBD1 is a possible D gene (5 bases). V lost 3 bases, J lost 2 bases, and 13 bases lay in between. CDR1 is SEHNR, CDR2 FQNEAQ, per germline (reference sequence). The CDR3 spans 15 residues. For the CDR3, the DNA is TGTGCCAGCAGCTTCAGTGCAGGGTCCAACACTGAAGCTTTCTTT. Translating it yields CASSFSAGSNTEAFF.

The chain recombines TRBV6-5 with TRBJ2-2; D is perhaps TRBD2 (5 bases). In germline, CDR1 is MNHEY, CDR2 SVGAGI. V lost 2 bases to trimming and J lost 7 bases, with 14 bases between them. This CDR3 is 15 amino acids long. CDR3 sequence: CASSYTTRLGGELFF. The CDR3 DNA sequence: TGTGCCAGCAGTTACACAACTAGGCTGGGCGGGGAGCTGTTTTTT.

The chain is built from TRBV18 and TRBJ1-1; D remains ambiguous. The CDR3 consists of 13 residues. Germline assignment: CDR1 KGHSH and CDR2 LQKENI. The ends were cut back, 3 bases at V and 5 bases at J, with 10 bases in the middle. The CDR3 DNA follows: TGTGCCAGCTCACCGAAGAGGGAGACTGAAGCTTTCTTT. Residues: CASSPKRETEAFF.

This chain's CDR3 is CSAVFEARYGYTF. The CDR3, as DNA: TGCAGCGCCGTGTTTGAGGCGCGCTATGGCTACACCTTC. The chain links TRBV29-1 to TRBJ1-2; no clear D gene. Between the trimmed V and J ends, which lost 7 bases and 4 bases, there was a span of 16 bases. CDR3 length: 13 amino acids. Germline values: CDR1 SQVTM, CDR2 ANQGSEA.

This clone turned up a few times. This chain links TRBV7-2 with TRBJ1-5; perhaps TRBD1 as D (5 bases). V was trimmed by 4 bases and J by 13 bases, leaving 14 bases between them. CDR1 is SGHTA, CDR2 FQGNSA, per germline. The CDR3 has 12 residues. CDR3: CASSSGDWRQHF. DNA of the CDR3: TGTGCCAGCAGCTCCGGGGACTGGCGGCAGCATTTT.

The chain is built from TRBV9 and TRBJ1-2; the D is unclear. This CDR3 has 15 residues. V was clipped by 0 bases and J by 3 bases, with 12 bases between them. CDR1 and CDR2 from the germline V gene are SGDLS and YYNGEE. This CDR3 is CASSVDVRGDYGYTF. The CDR3 DNA follows: TGTGCCAGCAGCGTAGACGTCCGGGGTGACTATGGCTACACCTTC.